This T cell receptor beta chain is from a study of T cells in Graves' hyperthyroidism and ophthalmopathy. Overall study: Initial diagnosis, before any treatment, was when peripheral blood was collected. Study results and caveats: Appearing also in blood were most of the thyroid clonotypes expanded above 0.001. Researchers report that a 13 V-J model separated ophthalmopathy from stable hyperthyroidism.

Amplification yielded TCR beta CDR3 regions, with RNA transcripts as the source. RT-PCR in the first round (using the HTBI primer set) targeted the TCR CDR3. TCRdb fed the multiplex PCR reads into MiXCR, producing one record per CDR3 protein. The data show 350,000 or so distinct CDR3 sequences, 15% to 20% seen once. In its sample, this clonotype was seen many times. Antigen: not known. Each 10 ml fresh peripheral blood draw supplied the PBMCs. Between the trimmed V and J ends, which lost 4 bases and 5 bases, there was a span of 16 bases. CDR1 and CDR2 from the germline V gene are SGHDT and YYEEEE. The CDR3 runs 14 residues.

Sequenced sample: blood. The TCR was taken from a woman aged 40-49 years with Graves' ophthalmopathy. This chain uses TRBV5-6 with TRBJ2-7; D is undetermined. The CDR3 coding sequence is TGTGCCAGCAGCCGCGCGTTGGCCATCGACGAGCAGTACTTC. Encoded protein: CASSRALAIDEQYF.